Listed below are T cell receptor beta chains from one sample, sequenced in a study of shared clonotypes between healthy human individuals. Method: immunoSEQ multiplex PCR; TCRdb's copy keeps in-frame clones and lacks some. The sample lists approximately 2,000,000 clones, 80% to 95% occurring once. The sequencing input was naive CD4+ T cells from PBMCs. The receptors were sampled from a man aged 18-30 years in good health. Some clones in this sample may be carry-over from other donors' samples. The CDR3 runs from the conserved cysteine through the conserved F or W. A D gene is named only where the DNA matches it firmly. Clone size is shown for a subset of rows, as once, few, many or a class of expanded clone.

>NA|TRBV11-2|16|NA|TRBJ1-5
CASSLGGSLSNQPQHF
TGTGCCAGCAGCTTAGGGGGATCCCTTAGCAATCAGCCCCAGCATTTT
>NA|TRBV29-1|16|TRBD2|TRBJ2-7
CSVTGTSGRATYEQYF
TGCAGCGTGACCGGGACTAGCGGGAGGGCCACCTACGAGCAGTACTTC
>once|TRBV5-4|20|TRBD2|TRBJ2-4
CASSLGGASGTILAKNIQYF
TGTGCCAGCAGCTTGGGAGGGGCTAGCGGGACCATCCTAGCCAAAAACATTCAGTACTTC
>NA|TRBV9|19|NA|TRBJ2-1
CASSAPYSPGRGSYNEQFF
TGTGCCAGCAGCGCCCCTTACTCGCCAGGGCGCGGGTCCTACAATGAGCAGTTCTTC
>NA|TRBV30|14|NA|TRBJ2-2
CAWSVGPGTGELFF
TGTGCCTGGAGTGTGGGGCCGGGCACCGGGGAGCTGTTTTTT
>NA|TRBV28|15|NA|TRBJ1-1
CASSPQGRLYTEAFF
TGTGCCAGCAGTCCCCAGGGACGGCTCTACACTGAAGCTTTCTTT
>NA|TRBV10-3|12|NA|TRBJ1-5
CAISDTDQPQHF
TGTGCCATCAGTGATACTGATCAGCCCCAGCATTTT
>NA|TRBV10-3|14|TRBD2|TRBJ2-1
CAISETSGNSEQFF
TGTGCCATCAGTGAGACTAGCGGGAATTCTGAGCAGTTCTTC
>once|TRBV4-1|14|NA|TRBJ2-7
CASSQGGALIEQYF
TGCGCCAGCAGCCAAGGTGGGGCCCTTATTGAGCAGTACTTC
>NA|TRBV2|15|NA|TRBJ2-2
CASSWTEPNTGELFF
TGTGCCAGCAGTTGGACAGAGCCGAACACCGGGGAGCTGTTTTTT
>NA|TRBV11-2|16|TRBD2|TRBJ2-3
CASGPPGTRGAYTQYF
TGTGCCAGCGGTCCCCCTGGGACTAGAGGAGCCTATACGCAGTATTTT
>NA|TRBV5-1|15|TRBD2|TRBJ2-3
CASSFRLAGTDTQYF
TGCGCCAGCAGCTTCCGACTAGCCGGCACAGATACGCAGTATTTT
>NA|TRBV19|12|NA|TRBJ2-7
CASSIDLSEQYF
TGTGCCAGTAGTATAGATCTGTCCGAGCAGTACTTC
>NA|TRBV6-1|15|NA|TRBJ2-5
CASSETGLAEETQYF
TGTGCCAGCAGTGAAACAGGGCTAGCGGAAGAGACCCAGTACTTC
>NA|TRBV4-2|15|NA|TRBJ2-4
CASSQVEGAKNIQYF
TGTGCCAGCAGCCAAGTGGAAGGGGCCAAAAACATTCAGTACTTC
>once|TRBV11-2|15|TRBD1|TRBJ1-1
CASSLLGQGLTEAFF
TGTGCCAGCAGCTTACTGGGACAGGGTTTGACTGAAGCTTTCTTT